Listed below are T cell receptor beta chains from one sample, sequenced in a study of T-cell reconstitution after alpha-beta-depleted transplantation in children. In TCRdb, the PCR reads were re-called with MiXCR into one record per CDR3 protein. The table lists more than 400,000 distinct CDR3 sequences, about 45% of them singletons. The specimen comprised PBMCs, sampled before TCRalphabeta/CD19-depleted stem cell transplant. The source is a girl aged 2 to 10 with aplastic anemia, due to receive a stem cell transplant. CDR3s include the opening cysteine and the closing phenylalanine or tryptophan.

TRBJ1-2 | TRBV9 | CASSVLTGGGYTF
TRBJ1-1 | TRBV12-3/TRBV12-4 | CASSESADTEAFF
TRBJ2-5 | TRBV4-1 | CASSQDWSSGNSQETQYF
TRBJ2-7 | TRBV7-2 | CASSGISLYEQYF
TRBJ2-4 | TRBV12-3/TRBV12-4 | CASSFGGLAKNIQYF
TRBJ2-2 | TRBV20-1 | CSAREGSISTGELFF
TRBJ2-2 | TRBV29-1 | CSVELVQNTGELFF
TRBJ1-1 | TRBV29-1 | CSAIPGGYTEAFF
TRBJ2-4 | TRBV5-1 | CASSSGQGLAKNIQYF
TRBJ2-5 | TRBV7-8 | CASSLYRIFGTQYF
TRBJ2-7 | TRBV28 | CASSPQISGLARSSYEQYF
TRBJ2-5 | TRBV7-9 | CASRRDGVYQETQYF
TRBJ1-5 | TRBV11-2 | CASSLEWGTGQFSNQPQHF
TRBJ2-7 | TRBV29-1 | CSVRAGDYEQYF
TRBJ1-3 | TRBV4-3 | CASSPEALDWSSGNTIYF